Below, 20 T cell receptor beta chains from the same sample are listed, as sequenced in a study of blood T cell repertoires in COVID-19. TCRdb's copy holds only in-frame clones and misses some; the assay was immunoSEQ multiplex PCR. The sample lists a few hundred thousand clones, 75% to 90% occurring once. Sequencing input: peripheral blood. The receptors stem from a woman in her forties or fifties with COVID-19, enrolled during active disease.

This clone has only one observation. The chain combines TRBV7-2 with TRBJ1-2; D may be TRBD1 (5 bases). Trimming left V 5 bases short and J 6 bases short, with 13 bases between. The CDR3 loop spans 13 amino acids. Germline V gene sequence: CDR1 SGHTA, CDR2 FQGNSA. The CDR3 loop is CASSPPGGNGYTF. The CDR3 region has the DNA TGTGCCAGCAGCCCGCCCGGGGGGAATGGCTACACCTTC.

V usage is TRBV5-1 and J usage is TRBJ2-2; possibly TRBD1 for D (6 bases). With 1 base removed from V and 4 bases from J, the gap between germline ends came to 14 bases. The V gene's germline CDR1 is SGHRS and CDR2 YFSETQ. CDR3 length equals 16 residues. CDR3 protein: CASSLSSGQITGELFF. DNA of the CDR3: TGCGCCAGCAGCTTGTCATCCGGACAGATCACCGGGGAGCTGTTTTTT.

The V and J genes are TRBV11-2 and TRBJ2-1, with 7 positions matching TRBD1. The CDR3 sequence is 13 residues long. The germline CDR1 and CDR2 sequences are SGHAT and FQNNGV. Germline trimming cut 5 bases from V and 9 bases from J; bases unmatched to any gene: 7. The CDR3 sequence: CASSQTGYIEQFF. CDR3 DNA: TGTGCCAGCAGCCAGACAGGGTATATTGAGCAGTTCTTC.

V and J are TRBV6-5 and TRBJ1-1; possibly TRBD1 for D (6 bases). The CDR3 has 11 amino acids. Per germline, CDR1 MNHEY and CDR2 SVGAGI. The V end was cut by 10 bases, the J end by 3 bases, with 9 bases between. The chain's CDR3 is CAIQGYTEAFF. DNA of the CDR3: TGTGCCATCCAGGGGTACACTGAAGCTTTCTTT.

The chain joins TRBV21-1 to TRBJ2-5; TRBD2, the table's D call, lacks a check against the DNA. TRBV21-1 is described as a pseudogene. This CDR3 has 18 residues. The CDR3 nucleotides read TGTGCCAGCCGCCCCCCGCACTGGGACTCGGGGACCTCGGGGACCCAGTACTTC. Its protein is CASRPPHWDSGTSGTQYF.

The V call is TRBV13, the J call TRBJ2-2; TRBD2 aligns across 7 bases. After removal of 1 base from V and 2 bases from J, the junction contained 4 bases not matched to a gene. The germline CDR1 and CDR2 sequences are PRHDT and FYEKMQ (reference sequence). CDR3 length equals 16 residues. DNA of the CDR3: TGTGCCAGCAGCTTAGTGTCTAGCGGTAACACCGGGGAGCTGTTTTTT. This codes for CASSLVSSGNTGELFF.

The chain joins TRBV19 to TRBJ1-1; D not certain. Germline assignment: CDR1 LNHDA and CDR2 SQIVND (reference sequence). The CDR3 loop spans 15 amino acids. Trimming cost V 4 bases and J 0 bases, with 12 bases left between them. CDR3 nucleotide sequence: TGTGCCAGTAGTACGAGTGGCAGGCTGAACACTGAAGCTTTCTTT. It specifies CASSTSGRLNTEAFF.

This sequence joins TRBV13 and TRBJ1-1; D not resolved. The germline V gene encodes CDR1 PRHDT and CDR2 FYEKMQ (reference sequence). The CDR3 runs 16 residues. The germline V and J ends were trimmed by 2 bases and 2 bases, with 15 bases remaining between them. The chain's CDR3 is CASSLSPVAGNTEAFF. The CDR3, as DNA: TGTGCCAGCAGCTTAAGCCCCGTGGCGGGAAACACTGAAGCTTTCTTT.

J is TRBJ2-2 and V is TRBV9, with unresolved D. This CDR3 comprises 15 residues. Trimming removed 4 bases from V and 0 bases from J, with 10 bases in between. Germline CDR1 and CDR2: SGDLS and YYNGEE. CDR3 DNA: TGTGCCAGCAGCCCTCTTTTAACGAACACCGGGGAGCTGTTTTTT. Protein sequence: CASSPLLTNTGELFF.

The chain couples TRBV2 to TRBJ2-5; 9 bases align to TRBD1. Germline CDR1 SNHLY, CDR2 FYNNEI. V gave up 4 bases and J gave up 4 bases; unmatched junction bases: 13. This CDR3 is 17 amino acids long. The CDR3 reads CASSGGGTGQLAETQYF. CDR3 coding DNA: TGTGCCAGCAGTGGCGGTGGGACAGGGCAGCTCGCAGAGACCCAGTACTTC.

To note about this clone: This CDR3 is also generated by other DNA sequences in the sample. This chain joins TRBV30 and TRBJ2-1; 8 bases are shared with TRBD2. The J segment lost 3 bases and the V segment lost 0 bases, leaving 4 bases of the junction unmatched. The germline V gene has CDR1 GTSNPN and CDR2 SVGIG (reference sequence). CDR3 length: 15 amino acids. The CDR3 reads CAWSVGLAGYNEQFF. The CDR3 DNA is TGTGCCTGGAGTGTAGGGCTAGCGGGCTACAATGAGCAGTTCTTC.

CDR3 in DNA: TGTGCCAGTAGTATATACAGGGAGATGAGTTCACCCCTCCACTTT. Translated: CASSIYREMSSPLHF. V usage is TRBV19 and J usage is TRBJ1-6; D might be TRBD1 (6 bases). V lost 2 bases and J 9 bases, leaving 14 bases between the germline ends. CDR1 and CDR2 (germline): LNHDA, SQIVND (reference sequence). This CDR3 is 15 amino acids long.

This chain's CDR3 is CASSVVQGNQPQHF. For the CDR3, the DNA is TGCGCCAGCAGTGTAGTGCAGGGGAATCAGCCCCAGCATTTT. The J gene is TRBJ1-5, the V gene TRBV10-2, with D possibly matching TRBD1 (6 bases). The germline CDR1 and CDR2 sequences are WSHSY and SAAADI. There are 14 residues in the CDR3. Trimming took off 4 bases at V and 4 bases at J, with 11 bases between the two ends.

This clone was counted between two and nine times. The V call is TRBV30, the J call TRBJ1-1, with TRBD1 matching over 9 bases. CDR3 length: 15 amino acids. Per germline, CDR1 GTSNPN and CDR2 SVGIG (reference sequence). Unmatched junction bases numbered 6, after V lost 1 base and J lost 3 bases. The CDR3 reads CAWSAWDRDYTEAFF. DNA for the CDR3: TGTGCCTGGAGTGCCTGGGACAGGGATTACACTGAAGCTTTCTTT. Complete variable domain (other parts from reference TRBV30 and TRBJ1-1): SQTIHQWPATLVQPVGSPLSLECTVEGTSNPNLYWYRQAAGRGLQLLFYSVGIGQISSEVPQNLSASRPQDRQFILSSKKLLLSDSGFYLCAWSAWDRDYTEAFFGQGTRLTVV.

This clone is a singleton in its sample. This rearrangement joins TRBV7-6 to TRBJ2-1; 14 bases line up with TRBD2. This CDR3 has 17 amino acids. V shed 5 bases, J shed 12 bases, and the junction held 15 bases outside the gene matches. Germline assignment: CDR1 SGHVS and CDR2 FNYEAQ. The CDR3 protein is CASSPPPGTSGSRRQFF. CDR3 DNA sequence: TGTGCCAGCAGCCCCCCCCCGGGGACTAGCGGGAGCCGTCGGCAGTTCTTC.

The chain has TRBV6-1 and TRBJ1-1, with D possibly matching TRBD1 (5 bases). CDR3 length: 12 residues. Trimming removed 3 bases from V and 6 bases from J, with 8 bases in between. Germline CDR1 MNHNS, CDR2 SASEGT. The CDR3 protein is CASSDRASEAFF. The CDR3 DNA follows: TGTGCCAGCAGTGACAGGGCGTCTGAAGCTTTCTTT.

This clone came up a few times. The chain joins TRBV4-1 to TRBJ1-2; no definite D call. CDR3 length: 16 residues. With 4 bases removed from V and 2 bases from J, the gap between germline ends came to 17 bases. Germline V gene data show CDR1 as MGHRA and CDR2 as YSYEKL. In DNA form, the CDR3 reads TGCGCCAGCAGCCTACAAATCTCGAAGGAGAACTATGGCTACACCTTC. This sequence encodes CASSLQISKENYGYTF.

The chain uses TRBV28 and TRBJ1-1; D uncertain. The length of the CDR3 is 14 residues. CDR1 and CDR2 (germline): MDHEN, SYDVKM. The ends were cut back, 2 bases at V and 0 bases at J, with 7 bases in the middle. As DNA, the CDR3 is TGTGCCAGCAGTTTAGTTCAGATGAACACTGAAGCTTTCTTT. Its translation is CASSLVQMNTEAFF. The whole variable domain, filled in from reference TRBV28 and TRBJ1-1, reads DVKVTQSSRYLVKRTGEKVFLECVQDMDHENMFWYRQDPGLGLRLIYFSYDVKMKEKGDIPEGYSVSREKKERFSLILESASTNQTSMYLCASSLVQMNTEAFFGQGTRLTVV.

The chain has TRBV30 and TRBJ1-1; D not resolved. Germline-derived CDR1 and CDR2 are GTSNPN and SVGIG (reference sequence). Deletions cut 2 bases from V and 2 bases from J, with 6 bases between. This CDR3 contains 12 residues. The CDR3 nucleotides read TGTGCCTGGAGTAACAGCAACACTGAAGCTTTCTTT. This encodes CAWSNSNTEAFF. Full variable domain (rest looked up from reference TRBV30 and TRBJ1-1): SQTIHQWPATLVQPVGSPLSLECTVEGTSNPNLYWYRQAAGRGLQLLFYSVGIGQISSEVPQNLSASRPQDRQFILSSKKLLLSDSGFYLCAWSNSNTEAFFGQGTRLTVV.

A few counts support this clone. CDR3 nucleotide sequence: TGTGCCAGCAGCTTTAGCGGGAGGGGCACAGATACGCAGTATTTT. This encodes CASSFSGRGTDTQYF. The chain has TRBV9 and TRBJ2-3; 11 positions agree with TRBD2. Unmatched junction bases numbered 2, after V lost 4 bases and J lost 1 base. Per germline, CDR1 SGDLS and CDR2 YYNGEE. The CDR3 sequence is 15 residues long. Looking up the rest from reference TRBV9 and TRBJ2-3 gives the full variable domain: DSGVTQTPKHLITATGQRVTLRCSPRSGDLSVYWYQQSLDQGLQFLIQYYNGEERAKGNILERFSAQQFPDLHSELNLSSLELGDSALYFCASSFSGRGTDTQYFGPGTRLTVL.